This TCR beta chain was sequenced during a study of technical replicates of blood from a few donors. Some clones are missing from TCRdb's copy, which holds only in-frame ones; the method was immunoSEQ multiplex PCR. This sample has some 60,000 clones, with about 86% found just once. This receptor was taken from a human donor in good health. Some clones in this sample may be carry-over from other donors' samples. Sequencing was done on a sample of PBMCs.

The CDR3 loop reads CASSSGLSYEQYF. The CDR3 DNA reads as TGTGCCAGCAGCTCAGGTCTCTCCTACGAGCAGTACTTC. V and J are TRBV5-4 and TRBJ2-7, with D unresolved. Per germline, CDR1 SGHNT and CDR2 YYREEE (reference sequence). The CDR3 extends over 13 amino acids. V shed 3 bases and J shed 0 bases, with 7 bases lying between them. Filled out from reference TRBV5-4 and TRBJ2-7, the complete variable domain reads ETGVTQSPTHLIKTRGQQVTLRCSSQSGHNTVSWYQQALGQGPQFIFQYYREEENGRGNFPPRFSGLQFPNYSSELNVNALELDDSALYLCASSSGLSYEQYFGPGTRLTVT.